This entry lists 32 T cell receptor beta chains sequenced from one sample in a study of patients and donors after allogeneic stem cell transplantation. TCRdb reanalysed the RT-PCR reads using MiXCR and keeps one entry per CDR3 protein. The sample yields about 230,000 distinct CDR3 sequences, 12% to 15% seen once. Sequencing was performed on blood, either unsorted or a sorted T cell fraction (not recorded which). The receptors come from a human donor who was either an allogeneic HSCT recipient or a stem cell or donor lymphocyte infusion donor (not recorded which). It is not recorded whose cells these are; they may come from a transplant donor.

This clonotype was detected a few times. The CDR3 region is CASIRVLGDNEQFF. The DNA for the CDR3 is TGTGCCAGCATCAGAGTCTTGGGGGATAATGAGCAGTTCTTC. The chain uses TRBV12-3 or TRBV12-4 and TRBJ2-1; tentatively, D is TRBD1 or TRBD2 (5 bases each). CDR3 size: 14 residues. Trimming pared 7 bases from V and 7 bases from J, leaving 17 bases between.

The V and J genes are TRBV6-6 and TRBJ1-1, with a weak D call TRBD1 (5 bases). The CDR3 has 13 amino acids. V gave up 3 bases and J gave up 4 bases, with 9 bases separating them. Germline-derived CDR1 and CDR2 are MNHNY and SVGAGI (reference sequence). The CDR3 region has the DNA TGTGCCAGCAGTTATAGGGGCCCCACTGAAGCTTTCTTT. This encodes CASSYRGPTEAFF.

This clonotype has more than one count but fewer than ten. The chain joins TRBV7-8 to TRBJ2-1, with D possibly being TRBD2 (6 bases). The germline CDR1 and CDR2 sequences are SGHVS and FQNEAQ. The V gene lost 5 bases and the J gene lost 7 bases, with 21 bases spanning the gap. The CDR3 has 16 amino acids. CDR3 nucleotides: TGTGCCAGCAGCGCCTACGGAGGGCCGAGGGGAAATGAGCAGTTCTTC. Residues: CASSAYGGPRGNEQFF.

The chain carries TRBV6-5 and TRBJ2-5; D possibly corresponds to TRBD1 (6 bases). Germline V gene sequence: CDR1 MNHEY, CDR2 SVGAGI. V shed 2 bases and J shed 8 bases, with 9 bases lying between them. CDR3 length equals 12 residues. CDR3 DNA: TGTGCCAGCAGTTACGTTGGGGGCACCCAGTACTTC. Its protein product is CASSYVGGTQYF.

The rearrangement joins TRBV4-1 to TRBJ2-1; no reliable D call. This CDR3 is built from 15 residues. Trimming stripped 0 bases from V and 4 bases from J, with 10 bases between. Per the germline V gene, CDR1 is MGHRA and CDR2 is YSYEKL. CDR3 sequence reads: CASSQDPAVYNEQFF. CDR3 in DNA: TGCGCCAGCAGCCAAGATCCGGCAGTTTACAATGAGCAGTTCTTC.

The chain employs TRBV2 and TRBJ2-3; TRBD2 agrees at 11 bases. This CDR3 is built from 15 residues. V lost 4 bases, J lost 7 bases, and 7 bases stayed unmatched. Per the germline V gene, CDR1 is SNHLY and CDR2 is FYNNEI. CDR3 amino acids: CASSVLAGGPNTQYF. As DNA, the CDR3 is TGTGCCAGCAGTGTCCTAGCGGGAGGACCGAATACGCAGTATTTT.

The rearrangement joins TRBV6-1 to TRBJ1-5; 7 bases are a match to TRBD1. The J segment lost 11 bases and the V segment lost 4 bases, leaving 14 bases of the junction unmatched. Germline V CDR1 and CDR2: MNHNS, SASEGT. The CDR3 length is 15 residues. The CDR3 loop is CASSGTGRKPGSQHF. The CDR3 nucleotides are TGTGCCAGCAGTGGGACAGGACGAAAGCCCGGGTCCCAGCATTTT.

This sequence joins TRBV6-1 and TRBJ1-1; D is possibly TRBD1 (5 bases). Germline CDR1 and CDR2: MNHNS and SASEGT. Between the trimmed V and J ends, which lost 6 bases and 0 bases, there was a span of 14 bases. CDR3 length: 15 residues. The CDR3 DNA reads TGTGCCAGCAGGAAGCCGGGACTTCTGAACACTGAAGCTTTCTTT. This encodes CASRKPGLLNTEAFF.

A few counts support this clonotype. The chain joins TRBV12-3 or TRBV12-4 to TRBJ1-4; 7 bases fit TRBD1. There are 13 residues in the CDR3. Trimming removed 8 bases from V and 4 bases from J; junction bases left unmatched: 4. CDR3 region: CASGTDYNEKLFF. Here the CDR3 DNA reads TGTGCCAGCGGGACAGATTATAATGAAAAACTGTTTTTT.

This clonotype was counted at least ten times. V is TRBV5-8 and J is TRBJ2-2; possibly TRBD1 or TRBD2 for D (5 bases each). The CDR3 runs to 15 residues. The V end was cut by 0 bases, the J end by 6 bases, with 12 bases between. CDR1 and CDR2 from the germline V gene are SGHTS and YDEGEE. DNA for the CDR3: TGTGCCAGCAGCTTGGAGTCGGGGCTGGCCGGGGAGCTGTTTTTT. Its translation: CASSLESGLAGELFF.

The table lists this clonotype with many counts. This chain uses TRBV20-1 with TRBJ2-3; 12 bases are shared with TRBD2. Germline V CDR1 and CDR2: DFQATT, SNEGSKA (reference sequence). The CDR3 is made up of 15 amino acids. The V and J ends lost 6 bases and 4 bases, in that order; junction bases with no gene match: 8. The CDR3 is CSAGIGLAGPDTQYF. CDR3 sequence (DNA): TGCAGTGCCGGGATTGGACTAGCGGGGCCAGATACGCAGTATTTT.

This chain uses TRBV4-1 with TRBJ2-3; D is unresolved. Germline V gene data show CDR1 as MGHRA and CDR2 as YSYEKL. This CDR3 contains 15 residues. V shed 1 base and J shed 6 bases, with 14 bases lying between them. Here the CDR3 DNA reads TGCGCCAGCAGCCAAGGGATCCAAGCCTCGGATACGCAGTATTTT. This encodes CASSQGIQASDTQYF.

The genes are TRBV7-2 and TRBJ2-7, with a tentative D call TRBD1 (5 bases). The CDR3 is 13 amino acids. Germline assignment: CDR1 SGHTA and CDR2 FQGNSA. V was trimmed by 5 bases and J by 7 bases, leaving 15 bases between them. The CDR3 DNA reads as TGTGCCAGCAGCCTATTCCCAGGGCAAGAGCAGTACTTC. It codes for CASSLFPGQEQYF.

This clonotype was observed a handful of times. This chain connects TRBV28 to TRBJ1-6; D may be TRBD1 (6 bases). Trimming took off 3 bases at V and 14 bases at J, with 23 bases between the two ends. CDR1 is MDHEN and CDR2 is SYDVKM in the germline V gene. The CDR3 is made up of 16 amino acids. CDR3 sequence reads: CASSFSTRGRSVSLHF. CDR3 nucleotide sequence: TGTGCCAGCAGTTTTTCGACCCGGGGGCGGAGTGTCTCCCTCCACTTT.

This clonotype was counted at least ten times. The J gene is TRBJ1-1, the V gene TRBV5-6; D ambiguous. The CDR3 has 15 residues. V lost 0 bases and J lost 1, with 10 bases in between. Germline V gives CDR1 SGHDT, CDR2 YYEEEE. This chain's CDR3 is CASSLVGGPNTEAFF. For the CDR3, the DNA is TGTGCCAGCAGCTTGGTTGGAGGTCCGAACACTGAAGCTTTCTTT.

This clonotype was seen a few times. This rearrangement joins TRBV15 to TRBJ1-4; D possibly corresponds to TRBD1 (6 bases). This CDR3 has 15 residues. V lost 1 base to trimming and J lost 5 bases, with 11 bases between them. Germline V gene lookup returns CDR1 LNHNV and CDR2 YYDKDF (reference sequence). The CDR3 DNA is TGTGCCACCAGCAGAGCAGGGGAATTCAATGAAAAACTGTTTTTT. It translates to CATSRAGEFNEKLFF. The complete variable domain, with remaining parts taken from reference TRBV15 and TRBJ1-4, reads DAMVIQNPRYQVTQFGKPVTLSCSQTLNHNVMYWYQQKSSQAPKLLFHYYDKDFNNEADTPDNFQSRRPNTSFCFLDIRSPGLGDTAMYLCATSRAGEFNEKLFFGSGTQLSVL.

This clonotype was detected only a few times. V is TRBV5-1 and J is TRBJ2-1, with D uncertain. In germline, CDR1 is SGHRS, CDR2 YFSETQ. The CDR3 covers 16 residues. The V end lost 0 bases, the J end lost 0 bases, and 10 bases lay between the germline ends. The CDR3 DNA reads TGCGCCAGCAGCTTGGAGGGTGTGGGCTCCTACAATGAGCAGTTCTTC. Amino acids: CASSLEGVGSYNEQFF.

This clonotype showed up many times. DNA of the CDR3: TGTGCCAGCAGCCCCACGAGCGTACAAGAGACCCAGTACTTC. Its protein product is CASSPTSVQETQYF. The V and J genes are TRBV7-8 and TRBJ2-5; D remains unclear. The CDR3 has 14 amino acids. Per the germline V gene, CDR1 is SGHVS and CDR2 is FQNEAQ. Deletions cut 5 bases from V and 2 bases from J, with 12 bases between.

The rearrangement links TRBV25-1 to TRBJ1-2; unclear D gene. From germline, CDR1 is MGHDK and CDR2 SYGVNS. V was clipped by 3 bases and J by 0 bases, with 17 bases between them. The CDR3 has 17 residues. The CDR3 loop is CASSEGPRASANYGYTF. CDR3 nucleotide sequence: TGTGCCAGCAGTGAGGGTCCAAGGGCCTCAGCTAACTATGGCTACACCTTC.

This clonotype was seen at least ten times. The rearrangement uses TRBV21-1 and TRBJ1-1; the DNA was not used to check the table's D call, TRBD1. TRBV21-1 is given as a pseudogene. The CDR3 runs to 11 residues. CDR3 in amino acids: CASPTGSFSFF. Here the CDR3 DNA reads TGTGCCAGCCCCACAGGGAGCTTTTCTTTCTTT.

The CDR3 loop reads CASSIGSYGYTF. The DNA for the CDR3 is TGTGCCAGCAGCATCGGGTCCTATGGCTACACCTTC. This sequence joins TRBV7-2 and TRBJ1-2; no reliable D call. V lost 5 bases and J lost 4, with 8 bases in between. The CDR3 spans 12 residues. CDR1 is SGHTA and CDR2 is FQGNSA in the germline V gene.

This clonotype was observed many times. The V call is TRBV7-8, the J call TRBJ2-7; a weak D match, TRBD1 (6 bases). CDR1 and CDR2 from the germline V gene are SGHVS and FQNEAQ. This CDR3 is 15 amino acids long. Trimming cost V 5 bases and J 0 bases, with 14 bases left between them. CDR3 bases: TGTGCCAGCAGCAAGCCTACAGGGCGCTCCTACGAGCAGTACTTC. It encodes CASSKPTGRSYEQYF.

In its sample, this clonotype was seen many times. This rearrangement joins TRBV12-3 or TRBV12-4 to TRBJ1-6, with D unclear. V was trimmed by 3 bases and J by 0 bases, leaving 12 bases between them. The CDR3 runs 17 residues. The CDR3: CASSLRTQSSYNSPLHF. The CDR3 DNA is TGTGCCAGCAGTTTGAGGACTCAGAGCTCCTATAATTCACCCCTCCACTTT.

The rearrangement joins TRBV20-1 to TRBJ2-5; 11 bases agree with TRBD2. The CDR3 extends over 15 amino acids. Losses at the gene ends were 5 bases for V and 5 bases for J; bases not matched to a gene: 10. Germline loops: CDR1 DFQATT, CDR2 SNEGSKA (reference sequence). DNA for the CDR3: TGCAGTGCTGAAATGACTAGCGGGATTAAGGAGACCCAGTACTTC. This encodes CSAEMTSGIKETQYF.

This rearrangement joins TRBV25-1 to TRBJ1-1, with no clear D. Between the trimmed V and J ends, which lost 7 bases and 7 bases, there was a span of 16 bases. CDR3 length: 13 amino acids. CDR1 is MGHDK and CDR2 is SYGVNS in the germline V gene. CDR3 loop: CASTVAGKSEAFF. In DNA form, the CDR3 reads TGTGCCAGCACCGTGGCGGGGAAGAGTGAAGCTTTCTTT.

The chain is built from TRBV5-4 and TRBJ2-3; D possibly uses TRBD1 or TRBD2 (6 bases each). Looked up from germline, CDR1 is SGHNT and CDR2 is YYREEE (reference sequence). CDR3 length: 14 amino acids. Deletions cut 9 bases from V and 1 base from J, with 15 bases between. The CDR3 here is CAIKGGTGTDTQYF. The DNA of the CDR3 is TGTGCCATCAAAGGGGGGACGGGCACAGATACGCAGTATTTT.

The V gene is TRBV4-1, the J gene TRBJ1-3; D is perhaps TRBD1 (5 bases). This CDR3 has 13 residues. Germline V gene sequence: CDR1 MGHRA, CDR2 YSYEKL. Trimming shortened V by 2 bases and J by 10 bases, and 12 bases separated the two germline ends. CDR3 coding DNA: TGCGCCAGCAGCCAAACCCGGGGGTGGACCATATATTTT. As protein: CASSQTRGWTIYF.

This clonotype was detected many times. The chain recombines TRBV2 with TRBJ2-5; 7 positions agree with TRBD2. The ends lost 2 bases at V and 5 bases at J; junction bases unmatched: 5. The CDR3 extends over 14 amino acids. Germline loops: CDR1 SNHLY, CDR2 FYNNEI. The CDR3 DNA reads as TGTGCCAGCAGTGAACAGAAGGGAGGGGAGACCCAGTACTTC. This sequence encodes CASSEQKGGETQYF. The full variable domain, with the rest looked up from reference TRBV2 and TRBJ2-5, is EPEVTQTPSHQVTQMGQEVILRCVPISNHLYFYWYRQILGQKVEFLVSFYNNEISEKSEIFDDQFSVERPDGSNFTLKIRSTKLEDSAMYFCASSEQKGGETQYFGPGTRLLVL.

This chain joins TRBV14 and TRBJ1-1, with no clear D. The CDR3 is 13 residues long. Germline V gives CDR1 SGHDN, CDR2 FVKESK. With 7 bases removed from V and 0 bases from J, the gap between germline ends came to 9 bases. CDR3 nucleotide sequence: TGTGCCAGCAAGAGACAACTGAACACTGAAGCTTTCTTT. This codes for CASKRQLNTEAFF.

This clonotype was seen a few times. The chain is built from TRBV29-1 and TRBJ2-1, with D possibly being TRBD2 (5 bases). The length of the CDR3 is 15 residues. CDR1 and CDR2 (germline): SQVTM, ANQGSEA. V shed 1 base and J shed 6 bases, with 16 bases lying between them. The CDR3 here is CSVEGGRRSGNEQFF. In nucleotides, the CDR3 is TGCAGCGTTGAAGGCGGCCGGAGGTCTGGCAATGAGCAGTTCTTC.

This clonotype occurred many times. The junction differs from germline at one of its ends, possibly a read error. The rearrangement links TRBV20-1 to TRBJ1-1; TRBD1 matches 7 bases. Germline V gives CDR1 DFQATT, CDR2 SNEGSKA (reference sequence). The CDR3 extends over 11 amino acids. The CDR3 bases are TGCAGTGCAAGAGGACAGGCCGGAGCTTTCTTT. It is translated as CSARGQAGAFF.

J is TRBJ1-2 and V is TRBV30; 9 bases map to TRBD1. Germline V gene data show CDR1 as GTSNPN and CDR2 as SVGIG (reference sequence). This CDR3 is 14 amino acids long. With 7 bases clipped from V and 2 bases from J, the junction kept 8 bases outside the gene matches. CDR3 region: CASPWTGANYGYTF. CDR3 sequence (DNA): TGTGCCTCGCCATGGACAGGGGCCAACTATGGCTACACCTTC.